This T cell receptor (beta chain) was obtained from a study of T cell responses to AZD1222 COVID-19 vaccine. Study-wide findings and caveats: White British people made up most donors, females outnumbered males, and clonal diversity was possibly underestimated. Within unmutated variant regions lay the reported targets of nearly half of spike-specific TCRs.

As concerns this clone: Its specificity is not known.

Germline V lookup: CDR1 MNHEY, CDR2 SVGAGI. J gave up 2 bases and V 8 bases, and 3 bases lay outside the gene matches. The CDR3 is 13 amino acids. Using immunoSEQ multiplex PCR, the repertoire was profiled, and TCRdb retains in-frame clones only, with some absent. The repertoire holds 95,000 to 100,000 clones, with less than 90% as singletons. This material consisted of peripheral blood, taken on day 0 of AZD1222 vaccination. This chain joins TRBV6-5 and TRBJ1-5; 7 nucleotides align to TRBD1. This TCR derives from an adult in good health. CDR3 sequence reads: CASGGQGNQPQHF. CDR3 nucleotides: TGTGCCAGCGGAGGACAGGGCAATCAGCCCCAGCATTTT.